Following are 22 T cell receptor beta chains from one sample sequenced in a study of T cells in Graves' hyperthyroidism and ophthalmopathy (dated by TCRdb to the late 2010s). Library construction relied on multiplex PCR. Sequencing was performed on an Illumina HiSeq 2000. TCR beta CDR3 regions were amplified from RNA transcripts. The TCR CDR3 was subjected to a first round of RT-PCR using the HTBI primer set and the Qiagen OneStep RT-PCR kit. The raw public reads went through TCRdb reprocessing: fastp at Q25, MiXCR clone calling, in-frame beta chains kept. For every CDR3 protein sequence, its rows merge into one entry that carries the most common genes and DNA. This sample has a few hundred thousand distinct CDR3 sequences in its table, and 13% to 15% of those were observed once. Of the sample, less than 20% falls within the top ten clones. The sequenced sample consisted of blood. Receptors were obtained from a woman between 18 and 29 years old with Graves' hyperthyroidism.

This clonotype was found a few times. CDR3 residues: CASIAGANYEQYV. In nucleotides, the CDR3 is TGCGCCAGCATAGCGGGAGCGAACTACGAGCAGTACGTC. The chain employs TRBV10-1 and TRBJ2-7, with 9 bases aligning to TRBD2. The J segment lost 3 bases and the V segment lost 7 bases, leaving 4 bases of the junction unmatched. The CDR3 has 13 amino acids. Germline lookup yields CDR1 WNHNN and CDR2 SYGVQD (reference sequence).

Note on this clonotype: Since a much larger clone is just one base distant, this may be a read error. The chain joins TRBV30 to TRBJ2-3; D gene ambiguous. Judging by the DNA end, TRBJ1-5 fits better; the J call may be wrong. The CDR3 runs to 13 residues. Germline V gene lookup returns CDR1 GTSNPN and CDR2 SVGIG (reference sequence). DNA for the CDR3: TGTGCCTGGCTCTACGACTCCGGAGATACGCAGCATTTT. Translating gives CAWLYDSGDTQHF.

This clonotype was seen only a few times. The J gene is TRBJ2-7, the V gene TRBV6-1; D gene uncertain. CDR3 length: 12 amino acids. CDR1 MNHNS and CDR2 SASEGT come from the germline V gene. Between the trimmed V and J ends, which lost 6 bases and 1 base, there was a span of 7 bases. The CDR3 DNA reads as TGTGCCAGCAGCTCAGAGTCCTACGAGCAGTACGTC. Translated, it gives CASSSESYEQYV.

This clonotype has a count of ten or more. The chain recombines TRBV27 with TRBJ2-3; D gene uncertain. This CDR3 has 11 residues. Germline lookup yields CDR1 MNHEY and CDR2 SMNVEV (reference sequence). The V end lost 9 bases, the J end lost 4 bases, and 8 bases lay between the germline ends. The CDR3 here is CASKWADTQYF. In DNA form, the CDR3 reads TGTGCCAGTAAGTGGGCAGATACGCAGTATTTT.

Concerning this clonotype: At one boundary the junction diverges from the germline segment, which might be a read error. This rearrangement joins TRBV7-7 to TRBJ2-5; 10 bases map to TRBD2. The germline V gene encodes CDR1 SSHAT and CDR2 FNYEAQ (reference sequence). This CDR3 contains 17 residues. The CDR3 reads CASSLASGRARGETQYF. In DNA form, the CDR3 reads TGTGCTAGCAGCTTAGCCAGCGGGAGGGCCCGGGGAGAGACCCAGTACTTC.

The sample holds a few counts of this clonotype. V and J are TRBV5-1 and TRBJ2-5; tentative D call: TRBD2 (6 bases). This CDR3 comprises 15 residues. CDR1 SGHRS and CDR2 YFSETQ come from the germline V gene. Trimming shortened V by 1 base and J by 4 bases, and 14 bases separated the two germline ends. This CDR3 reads CASSLRGAGRETQYF. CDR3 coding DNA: TGCGCCAGCAGCTTGCGGGGTGCGGGACGAGAGACCCAGTACTTC.

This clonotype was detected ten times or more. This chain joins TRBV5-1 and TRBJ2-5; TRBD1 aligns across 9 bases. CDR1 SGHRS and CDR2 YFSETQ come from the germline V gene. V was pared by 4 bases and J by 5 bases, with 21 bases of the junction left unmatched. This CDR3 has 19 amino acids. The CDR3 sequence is CASSTGQGTQTTKRETQYF. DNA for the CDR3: TGCGCCAGCAGCACCGGACAGGGGACACAAACCACCAAGAGGGAGACCCAGTACTTC.

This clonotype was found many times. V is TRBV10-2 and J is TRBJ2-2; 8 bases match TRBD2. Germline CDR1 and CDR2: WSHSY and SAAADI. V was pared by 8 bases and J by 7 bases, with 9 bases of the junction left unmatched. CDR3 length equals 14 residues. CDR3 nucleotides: TGCGCCAGCGCCAGCGGGAGTGGGAGCGGGGAGCTGTTTTTT. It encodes CASASGSGSGELFF.

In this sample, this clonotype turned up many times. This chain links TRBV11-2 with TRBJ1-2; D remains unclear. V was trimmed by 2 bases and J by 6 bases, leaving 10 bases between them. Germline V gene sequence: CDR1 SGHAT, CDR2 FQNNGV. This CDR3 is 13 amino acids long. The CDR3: CASSLIRGDGYTF. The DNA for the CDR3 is TGTGCCAGCAGCTTAATACGTGGGGATGGCTACACCTTC.

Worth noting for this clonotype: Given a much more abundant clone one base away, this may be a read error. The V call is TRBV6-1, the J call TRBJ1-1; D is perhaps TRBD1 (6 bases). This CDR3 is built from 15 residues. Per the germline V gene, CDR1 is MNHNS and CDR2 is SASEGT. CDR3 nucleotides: TGTGCCGGCAGTGACACTGGACAGATGAACACTGAAGCTTTCTTT. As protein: CAGSDTGQMNTEAFF.

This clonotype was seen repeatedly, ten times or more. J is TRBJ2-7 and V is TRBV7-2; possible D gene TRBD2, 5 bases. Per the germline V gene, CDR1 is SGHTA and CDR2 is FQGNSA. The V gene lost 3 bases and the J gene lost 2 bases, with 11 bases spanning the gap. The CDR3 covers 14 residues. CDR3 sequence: CASSLGSGAYEQYV. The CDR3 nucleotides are TGTGCCAGCAGCTTGGGAAGCGGTGCCTACGAGCAGTACGTC.

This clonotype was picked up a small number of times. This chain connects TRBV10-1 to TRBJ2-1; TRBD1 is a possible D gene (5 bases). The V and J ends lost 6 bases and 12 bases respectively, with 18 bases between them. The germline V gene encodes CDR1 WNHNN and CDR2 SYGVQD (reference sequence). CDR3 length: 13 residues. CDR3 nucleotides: TGCGCCAGCAGCCCCAATCCCAGGGTGGGGCAGTTCTTC. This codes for CASSPNPRVGQFF.

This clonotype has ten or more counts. CDR3 amino acids: CSVEAAREGEQFF. For the CDR3, the DNA is TGCAGCGTTGAAGCTGCCAGGGAAGGTGAGCAGTTCTTC. The V call is TRBV29-1, the J call TRBJ2-1; possible D gene TRBD1, 5 bases. Trimming took 1 base from V and 9 from J, leaving 13 bases between them. From germline, CDR1 is SQVTM and CDR2 ANQGSEA. CDR3 length equals 13 residues.

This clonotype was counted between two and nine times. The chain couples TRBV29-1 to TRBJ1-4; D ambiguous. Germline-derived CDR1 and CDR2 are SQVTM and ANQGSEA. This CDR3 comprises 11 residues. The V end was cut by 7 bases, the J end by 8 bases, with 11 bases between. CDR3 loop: CSAEWREKLFF. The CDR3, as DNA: TGCAGCGCGGAATGGAGGGAAAAACTGTTTTTT.

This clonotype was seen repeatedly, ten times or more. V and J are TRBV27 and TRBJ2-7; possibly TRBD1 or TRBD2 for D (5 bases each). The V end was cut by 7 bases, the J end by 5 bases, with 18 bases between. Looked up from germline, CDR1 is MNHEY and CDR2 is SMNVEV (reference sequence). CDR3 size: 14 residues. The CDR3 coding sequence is TGTGCCAGCACTACTATGGGACGTACGGACGAGCAGTACTTC. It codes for CASTTMGRTDEQYF.

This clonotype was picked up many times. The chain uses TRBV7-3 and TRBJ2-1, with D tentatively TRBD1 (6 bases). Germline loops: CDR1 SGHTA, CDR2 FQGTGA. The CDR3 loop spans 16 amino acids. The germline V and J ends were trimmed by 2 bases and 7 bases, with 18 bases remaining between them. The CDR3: CASSLEGVGGRNEQFF. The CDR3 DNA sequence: TGTGCCAGCAGCTTAGAAGGTGTAGGGGGTAGGAATGAGCAGTTCTTC. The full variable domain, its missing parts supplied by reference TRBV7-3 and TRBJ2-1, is GAGVSQTPSNKVTEKGKYVELRCDPISGHTALYWYRQSLGQGPEFLIYFQGTGAADDSGLPNDRFFAVRPEGSVSTLKIQRTERGDSAVYLCASSLEGVGGRNEQFFGPGTRLTVL.

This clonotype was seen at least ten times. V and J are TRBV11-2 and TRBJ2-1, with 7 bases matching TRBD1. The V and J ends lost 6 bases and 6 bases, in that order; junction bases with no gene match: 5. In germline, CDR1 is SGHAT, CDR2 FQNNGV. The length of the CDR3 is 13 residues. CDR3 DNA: TGTGCCAGCAGGACCCCAGGGGGCAATGAGCAGTTCTTC. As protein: CASRTPGGNEQFF.

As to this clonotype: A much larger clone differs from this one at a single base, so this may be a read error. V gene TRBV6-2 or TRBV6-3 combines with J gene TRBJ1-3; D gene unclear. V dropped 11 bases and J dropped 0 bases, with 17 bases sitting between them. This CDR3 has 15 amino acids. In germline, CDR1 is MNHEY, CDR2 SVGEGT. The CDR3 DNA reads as TGTGCCGGCGGAGGGTGGACCGTCTCTGGAAACACCATATATTTT. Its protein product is CAGGGWTVSGNTIYF.

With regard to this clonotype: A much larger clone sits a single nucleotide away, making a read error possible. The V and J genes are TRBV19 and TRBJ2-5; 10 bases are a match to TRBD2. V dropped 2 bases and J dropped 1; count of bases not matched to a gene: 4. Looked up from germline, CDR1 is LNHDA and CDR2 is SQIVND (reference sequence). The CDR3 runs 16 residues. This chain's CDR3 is CASSIPAGGRQETQYF. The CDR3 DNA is TGTGCCAGTAGTATACCAGCGGGAGGGCGCCAAGAGACCCAGTACTTC.

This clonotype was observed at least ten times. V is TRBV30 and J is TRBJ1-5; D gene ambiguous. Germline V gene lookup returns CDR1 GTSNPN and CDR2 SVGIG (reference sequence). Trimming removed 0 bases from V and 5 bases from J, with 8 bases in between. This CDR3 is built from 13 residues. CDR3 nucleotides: TGTGCCTGGAGTGTAAATCTGGATCAGCCCCAGCATTTT. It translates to CAWSVNLDQPQHF.

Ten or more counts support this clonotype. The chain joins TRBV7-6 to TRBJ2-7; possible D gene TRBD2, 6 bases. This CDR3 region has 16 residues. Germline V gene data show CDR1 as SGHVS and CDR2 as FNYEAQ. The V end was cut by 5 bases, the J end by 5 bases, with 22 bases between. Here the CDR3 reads CASSLRLGTRGNEQYF. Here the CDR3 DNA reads TGTGCCAGCAGCCTACGTTTGGGGACCCGGGGGAACGAGCAGTACTTC.

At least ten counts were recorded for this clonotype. The CDR3 nucleotides read TGTGCCAGCAGTGAAGAGGGACAGGGACTCTACTATGGCTACACCTTC. It codes for CASSEEGQGLYYGYTF. The chain carries TRBV2 and TRBJ1-2; TRBD1 matches 9 bases. The CDR3 sequence is 16 residues long. Germline CDR1 is SNHLY and CDR2 is FYNNEI. V shed 1 base and J 3 bases; nucleotides not matched to a gene: 6.